A single sample gave rise to the 28 T cell receptor beta chains below, sequenced in a study of T cells in Graves' hyperthyroidism and ophthalmopathy. It was RNA transcripts that yielded the amplified TCR beta CDR3 regions. First-round RT-PCR with HTBI primers amplified the TCR CDR3 region. TCRdb called the multiplex PCR reads again in MiXCR, with one record for every CDR3 protein. The sample lists roughly 500,000 distinct CDR3 sequences; 35% to 50% were seen once. Sequenced input: peripheral blood or thyroid tissue (not recorded which). These receptors were collected from an adult woman with Graves' disease, either hyperthyroidism or ophthalmopathy (not recorded which).

The chain carries TRBV5-1 and TRBJ2-6; possible D gene TRBD1, 6 bases. Looked up from germline, CDR1 is SGHRS and CDR2 is YFSETQ. V lost 0 bases and J lost 0, with 10 bases in between. The CDR3 length is 17 residues. This CDR3 is CASSLGQGSSGANVLTF. The CDR3 DNA is TGCGCCAGCAGCTTGGGGCAGGGGTCCTCTGGGGCCAACGTCCTGACTTTC.

V usage is TRBV7-9 and J usage is TRBJ1-6; D gene uncertain. The CDR3 consists of 14 residues. Germline assignment: CDR1 SEHNR and CDR2 FQNEAQ (reference sequence). V lost 5 bases to trimming and J lost 2 bases, with 7 bases between them. The CDR3 region is CASSRDTYNSPLHF. DNA of the CDR3: TGTGCCAGCAGCCGAGACACCTATAATTCACCCCTCCACTTT. Full variable domain (outside the CDR3, taken from reference TRBV7-9 and TRBJ1-6): DTGVSQNPRHKITKRGQNVTFRCDPISEHNRLYWYRQTLGQGPEFLTYFQNEAQLEKSRLLSDRFSAERPKGSFSTLEIQRTEQGDSAMYLCASSRDTYNSPLHFGNGTRLTVT.

The rearrangement uses TRBV2 and TRBJ1-5; 9 nucleotides agree with TRBD1. Germline assignment: CDR1 SNHLY and CDR2 FYNNEI. After removal of 2 bases from V and 7 bases from J, the junction contained 3 bases not matched to a gene. The CDR3 is made up of 14 amino acids. The CDR3 protein is CASSETGGGQPQHF. For the CDR3, the DNA is TGTGCCAGCAGTGAAACAGGGGGCGGGCAGCCCCAGCATTTT. The full variable domain, with the rest looked up from reference TRBV2 and TRBJ1-5, is EPEVTQTPSHQVTQMGQEVILRCVPISNHLYFYWYRQILGQKVEFLVSFYNNEISEKSEIFDDQFSVERPDGSNFTLKIRSTKLEDSAMYFCASSETGGGQPQHFGDGTRLSIL.

This clonotype showed up just a few times. The CDR3 ends on some other residue instead of the conserved phenylalanine or tryptophan, so this is likely a read error. It is unclear where the CDR3 begins or ends on the DNA, so no DNA is shown, and the CDR3 is as TCRdb lists it. The chain couples TRBV2 to TRBJ2-6. Inclusive of both ends, the CDR3 amounts to 8 amino acids. Germline V CDR1 and CDR2: SNHLY, FYNNEI. This chain's CDR3 is CASRERTS.

In this sample, this clonotype turned up many times. This sequence joins TRBV20-1 and TRBJ2-5, with D perhaps matching TRBD1 (5 bases). The CDR3 is 12 residues long. Germline V gene data show CDR1 as DFQATT and CDR2 as SNEGSKA (reference sequence). Trimming removed 3 bases from V and 3 bases from J, with 8 bases in between. The DNA for the CDR3 is TGCAGTGCTAGTAAACAGGAAGAGACCCAGTACTTC. Translated: CSASKQEETQYF.

This clonotype has just a few counts. Possible read error: a much larger clone is one base away. The CDR3 loop reads CDSSIPRGAEAFF. The CDR3 nucleotides read TGTGACAGCAGTATTCCAAGGGGAGCTGAAGCTTTCTTT. The rearrangement joins TRBV6-6 to TRBJ1-1; D perhaps matches TRBD1 (5 bases). This CDR3 contains 13 residues. The germline gives CDR1 MNHNY, CDR2 SVGAGI (reference sequence).

About this clonotype itself: An end of the junction does not agree with germline; a read error may underlie this. J is TRBJ2-7 and V is TRBV7-7; a possible D gene is TRBD1 (7 bases). The CDR3 length is 14 residues. Germline V CDR1 and CDR2: SSHAT, FNYEAQ (reference sequence). The CDR3 here is CASSLADRNYEQYF. The CDR3 DNA is TGTGCTAGCAGCTTAGCGGACAGGAACTACGAGCAGTACTTC.

This clonotype appeared a few times. The J gene is TRBJ2-7, the V gene TRBV10-3; D may be TRBD2 (5 bases). Germline V gene sequence: CDR1 ENHRY, CDR2 SYGVKD. This CDR3 spans 15 amino acids. Deletions cut 3 bases from V and 2 bases from J, with 14 bases between. The CDR3 here is CAISDGQRPTYEQYF. CDR3 coding DNA: TGTGCCATCAGTGACGGGCAGCGGCCAACCTACGAGCAGTACTTC.

The V call is TRBV7-8, the J call TRBJ2-5; TRBD2 matches at 7 bases. Trimming took 1 base from V and 4 from J; bases not matched to a gene: 6. Germline assignment: CDR1 SGHVS and CDR2 FQNEAQ. The CDR3 runs to 15 residues. The CDR3 sequence is CASSLGTSRAETQYF. DNA for the CDR3: TGTGCCAGCAGCTTAGGGACTAGTAGGGCAGAGACCCAGTACTTC.

This clonotype came up once. The rearrangement joins TRBV19 to TRBJ2-5; TRBD1 is a possible D gene (6 bases). This CDR3 contains 14 residues. Germline assignment: CDR1 LNHDA and CDR2 SQIVND (reference sequence). V lost 6 bases, J lost 7 bases, and 18 bases lay in between. This CDR3 reads CASRGNRVYGTQYF. The CDR3 nucleotides are TGTGCCAGTAGGGGAAACAGGGTCTATGGGACCCAGTACTTC.

The gene calls are TRBV29-1 and TRBJ2-5; tentatively, D is TRBD1 or TRBD2 (5 bases each). Per the germline V gene, CDR1 is SQVTM and CDR2 is ANQGSEA. Trimming left V 3 bases short and J 4 bases short, with 15 bases between. The CDR3 is made up of 14 amino acids. The CDR3 here is CSVEPGSGSETQYF. DNA of the CDR3: TGCAGCGTTGAGCCAGGGAGCGGCTCAGAGACCCAGTACTTC. The full variable domain, with the rest looked up from reference TRBV29-1 and TRBJ2-5, is SAVISQKPSRDICQRGTSLTIQCQVDSQVTMMFWYRQQPGQSLTLIATANQGSEATYESGFVIDKFPISRPNLTFSTLTVSNMSPEDSSIYLCSVEPGSGSETQYFGPGTRLLVL.

The chain uses TRBV29-1 and TRBJ2-2; 10 bases are shared with TRBD1. The CDR3 spans 13 residues. From germline, CDR1 is SQVTM and CDR2 ANQGSEA. Losses at the gene ends were 4 bases for V and 5 bases for J; bases not matched to a gene: 1. The CDR3, as DNA: TGCAGCGTTGGGGACAGGGGAACCGGGGAGCTGTTTTTT. It yields the protein CSVGDRGTGELFF.

The V gene is TRBV7-3, the J gene TRBJ1-1, with D possibly being TRBD1 (5 bases). Germline CDR1 is SGHTA and CDR2 is FQGTGA. The CDR3 runs 15 residues. The germline V and J ends were trimmed by 4 bases and 3 bases, with 15 bases remaining between them. CDR3 DNA: TGTGCCAGCAGCTCGCCCAGGGTGGAGGACACTGAAGCTTTCTTT. It encodes CASSSPRVEDTEAFF.

This clonotype was counted between two and nine times. The J gene is TRBJ2-7, the V gene TRBV28, with no clear D. The CDR3 length is 12 residues. V lost 5 bases and J lost 4, with 9 bases in between. Germline V lookup: CDR1 MDHEN, CDR2 SYDVKM. CDR3 amino acids: CASSPERYEQYF. The CDR3 coding sequence is TGTGCCAGCAGTCCCGAACGATACGAGCAGTACTTC.

The CDR3 sequence is CSASTGTGDNEQYF. CDR3 nucleotide sequence: TGCAGTGCTAGCACCGGGACAGGGGACAACGAGCAGTACTTC. This chain uses TRBV20-1 with TRBJ2-7, with 10 bases lining up with TRBD1. With V trimmed by 3 bases and J by 5 bases, 7 bases remained unmatched. Germline V gene sequence: CDR1 DFQATT, CDR2 SNEGSKA (reference sequence). The CDR3 has 14 amino acids.

Many counts were recorded for this clonotype. V usage is TRBV19 and J usage is TRBJ1-1, with a possible D match to TRBD1 (6 bases). CDR1 and CDR2 from the germline V gene are LNHDA and SQIVND (reference sequence). This CDR3 has 14 amino acids. V was shortened by 3 bases and J by 1 base, with 9 bases between the two germline ends. Written as DNA, the CDR3 is TGTGCCAGTAGTATGGGGACACCGAACACTGAAGCTTTCTTT. It is translated as CASSMGTPNTEAFF.

The sample holds a few counts of this clonotype. The rearrangement joins TRBV7-9 to TRBJ2-7; no firm D call. CDR3 size: 10 residues. CDR1 SEHNR and CDR2 FQNEAQ come from the germline V gene (reference sequence). V shed 6 bases and J shed 6 bases, with 6 bases lying between them. The CDR3 DNA sequence: TGTGCCAGCAGTGTATTCGAGCAGTACTTC. Protein sequence: CASSVFEQYF.

This clonotype came up many times. The chain combines TRBV7-3 with TRBJ1-3; D is perhaps TRBD1 (6 bases). The CDR3 loop spans 13 amino acids. V lost 4 bases and J lost 4, with 8 bases in between. Per germline, CDR1 SGHTA and CDR2 FQGTGA. This CDR3 is CASSSGQGNTIYF. In nucleotides, the CDR3 is TGTGCCAGCAGCTCCGGACAGGGAAACACCATATATTTT.

In its sample, this clonotype was seen many times. The chain links TRBV7-2 to TRBJ1-1, with a weak D call TRBD1 (5 bases). V was pared by 5 bases and J by 10 bases, with 14 bases between. The CDR3 is 12 amino acids. Germline loops: CDR1 SGHTA, CDR2 FQGNSA. The CDR3 loop is CASSEQTVRAFF. The CDR3 DNA reads as TGTGCCAGCAGCGAACAGACAGTGCGAGCTTTCTTT.

The V call is TRBV19, the J call TRBJ1-5; D is ambiguous. CDR1 and CDR2 (germline): LNHDA, SQIVND (reference sequence). CDR3 length: 13 amino acids. With 7 bases removed from V and 1 base from J, the gap between germline ends came to 8 bases. Here the CDR3 reads CASNAASNQPQHF. The CDR3 nucleotides are TGTGCCAGTAATGCAGCAAGCAATCAGCCCCAGCATTTT.

The chain combines TRBV20-1 with TRBJ2-3, with 7 bases aligning to TRBD1. With 2 bases clipped from V and 2 bases from J, the junction kept 7 bases outside the gene matches. The CDR3 runs 15 residues. The germline V gene encodes CDR1 DFQATT and CDR2 SNEGSKA (reference sequence). CDR3 in DNA: TGCAGTGCTAGACTTGGTGGGACAGCCACAGATACGCAGTATTTT. Translated, it gives CSARLGGTATDTQYF.

In this sample, this clonotype turned up many times. At one end, the junction sequence differs from germline, possibly due to a read error. V is TRBV28 and J is TRBJ1-1; D uncertain. In germline, CDR1 is MDHEN, CDR2 SYDVKM. The CDR3 runs to 13 residues. CDR3 nucleotide sequence: TGCGCCAGCAGCTCACATATGAACACTGAAGCTTTCTTT. Its translation is CASSSHMNTEAFF.

The chain has TRBV29-1 and TRBJ2-7, with 12 bases fitting TRBD2. CDR1 and CDR2 from the germline V gene are SQVTM and ANQGSEA. There are 13 residues in the CDR3. V trimming: 6 bases; J trimming: 3 bases; junction bases outside the gene matches: 3. CDR3 loop: CSVLAGGGYEQYF. CDR3 in DNA: TGCAGCGTACTAGCGGGAGGAGGCTACGAGCAGTACTTC.

CDR3 residues: CSVGGDSLNTDTQYF. DNA of the CDR3: TGCAGCGTTGGCGGGGACTCCCTTAACACAGATACGCAGTATTTT. The rearrangement uses TRBV29-1 and TRBJ2-3, with a possible D match to TRBD2 (6 bases). Germline-derived CDR1 and CDR2 are SQVTM and ANQGSEA. The V end was cut by 4 bases, the J end by 2 bases, with 16 bases between. The CDR3 spans 15 residues.

This clonotype has a single count. Compared with germline, one end of the junction differs, possibly owing to a read error. The J gene is TRBJ2-5, the V gene TRBV20-1, with 11 bases identical to TRBD1. The CDR3 sequence is 14 residues long. CDR1 and CDR2 (germline): DFQATT, SNEGSKA (reference sequence). This chain's CDR3 is CSPRLGTGGETQYF. The CDR3 DNA reads TGCAGTCCTAGACTCGGGACAGGGGGAGAGACCCAGTACTTC.

The table lists this clonotype with a few counts. This chain connects TRBV20-1 to TRBJ2-5, with D unclear. CDR1 and CDR2 from the germline V gene are DFQATT and SNEGSKA (reference sequence). CDR3 length: 10 residues. The ends were cut back, 2 bases at V and 7 bases at J, with 5 bases in the middle. CDR3 DNA: TGCAGTGCTAGACCAGGGACCCAGTACTTC. Translated: CSARPGTQYF.

J is TRBJ2-5 and V is TRBV19; 8 positions match TRBD1. This CDR3 has 15 amino acids. CDR1 is LNHDA, CDR2 SQIVND, per germline (reference sequence). Germline trimming cut 2 bases from V and 7 bases from J; bases unmatched to any gene: 9. The CDR3 nucleotides are TGTGCCAGTAGTATATTCCAGGGGGCAAGGAGGACCCAGTACTTC. Translated: CASSIFQGARRTQYF. The full variable domain, with the rest looked up from reference TRBV19 and TRBJ2-5, is DGGITQSPKYLFRKEGQNVTLSCEQNLNHDAMYWYRQDPGQGLRLIYYSQIVNDFQKGDIAEGYSVSREKKESFPLTVTSAQKNPTAFYLCASSIFQGARRTQYFGPGTRLLVL.

The gene calls are TRBV7-2 and TRBJ1-4; no clear D gene. Trimming removed 2 bases from V and 7 bases from J, with 14 bases in between. The CDR3 is 15 residues long. CDR1 is SGHTA and CDR2 is FQGNSA in the germline V gene. The CDR3 is CASSLTPGAREKLFF. CDR3 nucleotide sequence: TGTGCCAGCAGCTTAACCCCGGGCGCGCGTGAAAAACTGTTTTTT.